The 22 T cell receptor beta chains in this list originate from one sample, sequenced in a study of cytomegalovirus exposure and HLA in healthy donors. PCR employed 60 Vbeta and 13 Jbeta primers. Only in-frame clones appear in the TCRdb table, and some are missing; sequencing was by immunoSEQ multiplex PCR. The sample shows 170,000 or so clones, about four fifths of them seen only once. Sequenced sample: PBMCs. The receptors come from a man aged 30 to 39 in good health and CMV-seropositive.

CDR3 protein: CASSPGPEGGYEQYF. The CDR3 coding sequence is TGTGCCAGCAGCCCCGGCCCGGAGGGTGGTTACGAGCAGTACTTC. The chain uses TRBV7-9 and TRBJ2-7, with D perhaps TRBD2 (6 bases). The germline V gene has CDR1 SEHNR and CDR2 FQNEAQ (reference sequence). The CDR3 has 15 residues. Deletions cut 5 bases from V and 4 bases from J, with 18 bases between.

This clone was detected only a few times. Written as DNA, the CDR3 is TGTGCCAGCAGTGAACCTGTAGCGGGAGTCCCCTCCTACGAGCAGTACTTC. It encodes CASSEPVAGVPSYEQYF. J is TRBJ2-7 and V is TRBV6-1; 9 nucleotides match TRBD2. This CDR3 is 17 amino acids long. CDR1 and CDR2 from the germline V gene are MNHNS and SASEGT. J was trimmed by 0 bases and V by 2 bases; bases with no gene match: 8.

The chain uses TRBV5-6 and TRBJ2-2; 10 bases match TRBD1. CDR1 and CDR2 from the germline V gene are SGHDT and YYEEEE. The CDR3 covers 15 residues. Unmatched junction bases numbered 1, after V lost 0 bases and J lost 5 bases. The CDR3 coding sequence is TGTGCCAGCAGCTTGGGGACAGGGGGGACCGGGGAGCTGTTTTTT. It specifies CASSLGTGGTGELFF. Full variable domain (rest looked up from reference TRBV5-6 and TRBJ2-2): DAGVTQSPTHLIKTRGQQVTLRCSPKSGHDTVSWYQQALGQGPQFIFQYYEEEERQRGNFPDRFSGHQFPNYSSELNVNALLLGDSALYLCASSLGTGGTGELFFGEGSRLTVL.

The genes are TRBV4-1 and TRBJ2-2; 9 nucleotides agree with TRBD2. CDR3 length equals 18 residues. Germline V gene sequence: CDR1 MGHRA, CDR2 YSYEKL. The junction had 8 bases not matched to a gene; V was cut back by 3 bases and J by 0 bases. The CDR3, as DNA: TGCGCCAGCAGCCAGAGGGCTAGCGGGATCCCGAACACCGGGGAGCTGTTTTTT. It encodes CASSQRASGIPNTGELFF.

V usage is TRBV5-1 and J usage is TRBJ2-5; 12 nucleotides line up with TRBD1. The last part of the DNA fits TRBJ2-7 better; the J call may be wrong. Germline-derived CDR1 and CDR2 are SGHRS and YFSETQ. This CDR3 is built from 15 residues. CDR3 in amino acids: CASSNPGQGAYEQYF. In nucleotides, the CDR3 is TGCGCCAGCTCAAACCCGGGACAGGGGGCTTACGAGCAGTACTTC.

For the CDR3, the DNA is TGTGCCAGCAGTTTCGGAGGGCCAGATACGCAGTATTTT. Amino acid sequence: CASSFGGPDTQYF. This chain joins TRBV28 and TRBJ2-3; maybe TRBD2 (6 bases). Trimming stripped 3 bases from V and 4 bases from J, with 8 bases between. Per germline, CDR1 MDHEN and CDR2 SYDVKM. The CDR3 has 13 amino acids.

The CDR3 DNA is TGTGCCAGCAGGGGGACTAGCGGGGGACAGGAGACCCAGTACTTC. Translated: CASRGTSGGQETQYF. The V call is TRBV2, the J call TRBJ2-5; the match to TRBD2 covers 14 bases. The CDR3 consists of 15 residues. Germline V gives CDR1 SNHLY, CDR2 FYNNEI. After removal of 6 bases from V and 5 bases from J, the junction contained 5 bases not matched to a gene.

In this sample, this clone turned up once. The rearrangement links TRBV9 to TRBJ2-6; TRBD1 aligns across 9 bases. In germline, CDR1 is SGDLS, CDR2 YYNGEE. The CDR3 length is 19 residues. With 3 bases clipped from V and 1 base from J, the junction kept 11 bases outside the gene matches. The CDR3 protein is CASSANPGTGKSGANVLTF. Here the CDR3 DNA reads TGTGCCAGCAGCGCAAATCCCGGGACAGGGAAGTCTGGGGCCAACGTCCTGACTTTC.

V is TRBV7-2 and J is TRBJ2-7; TRBD2 is a possible D gene (6 bases). The length of the CDR3 is 14 residues. CDR1 is SGHTA and CDR2 is FQGNSA in the germline V gene. V was shortened by 4 bases and J by 3 bases, with 13 bases between the two germline ends. In DNA, the CDR3 is TGTGCCAGCAGCTCCCGGACTATCGGCTACGAGCAGTACTTC. Translation gives CASSSRTIGYEQYF.

This clone was observed once. The genes are TRBV5-1 and TRBJ1-6; possible D gene TRBD1, 6 bases. The germline V gene encodes CDR1 SGHRS and CDR2 YFSETQ. This CDR3 has 14 amino acids. Trimming took 4 bases from V and 13 from J, leaving 18 bases between them. This CDR3 is CASSRSAGEEPLHF. The CDR3 region has the DNA TGCGCCAGCAGCCGATCGGCAGGGGAAGAGCCCCTCCACTTT.

Worth noting for this clone: A read error may account for a junction end that differs from germline. V gene TRBV6-6 combines with J gene TRBJ1-1; D not certain. Germline V gene sequence: CDR1 MNHNY, CDR2 SVGAGI (reference sequence). The CDR3 totals 11 residues. CDR3 region: CATRSNAEAFF. The DNA for the CDR3 is TGTGCCACGCGTTCGAACGCTGAAGCTTTCTTT.

The rearrangement joins TRBV2 to TRBJ1-2; TRBD1 agrees at 7 bases. V shed 7 bases, J shed 8 bases, and the junction held 10 bases outside the gene matches. CDR1 is SNHLY, CDR2 FYNNEI, per germline. The CDR3 has 13 amino acids. CDR3: CASTEDRRRGYTF. As DNA, the CDR3 is TGTGCCAGCACTGAGGACAGGCGGCGGGGCTACACCTTC.

V gene TRBV7-9 combines with J gene TRBJ2-1, with D perhaps matching TRBD2 (5 bases). The CDR3 consists of 16 residues. V lost 5 bases and J 5 bases, leaving 19 bases between the germline ends. Germline V gene lookup returns CDR1 SEHNR and CDR2 FQNEAQ (reference sequence). The CDR3 nucleotides are TGTGCCAGCAGCCCTACCACCTCAGGCGGGCACAATGAGCAGTTCTTC. Residues: CASSPTTSGGHNEQFF.

The chain recombines TRBV7-9 with TRBJ1-1; tentative D call: TRBD1 (6 bases). The CDR3 has 14 amino acids. Germline V CDR1 and CDR2: SEHNR, FQNEAQ (reference sequence). Trimming left V 5 bases short and J 4 bases short, with 14 bases between. The DNA for the CDR3 is TGTGCCAGCAGCGTCGGGGGGCTGGGCACTGAAGCTTTCTTT. It is translated as CASSVGGLGTEAFF.

The chain uses TRBV11-3 and TRBJ2-1, with 12 bases matching TRBD2. V lost 4 bases to trimming and J lost 4 bases; unmatched junction nucleotides: 2. The CDR3 spans 15 residues. Germline V gene data show CDR1 as SGHNT and CDR2 as YENEEA. Here the CDR3 DNA reads TGTGCCAGCAGCTCGGGGACTAGCGGGTACAATGAGCAGTTCTTC. It yields the protein CASSSGTSGYNEQFF.

This rearrangement joins TRBV6-6 to TRBJ1-5; D unclear. The germline V gene encodes CDR1 MNHNY and CDR2 SVGAGI (reference sequence). The V end was cut by 6 bases, the J end by 2 bases, with 11 bases between. The CDR3 consists of 14 residues. The DNA for the CDR3 is TGTGCCAGCAGCAAATCACTCGGCAATCAGCCCCAGCATTTT. Its translation: CASSKSLGNQPQHF.

The chain links TRBV14 to TRBJ2-7; D remains unclear. The germline V and J ends were trimmed by 4 bases and 4 bases, with 5 bases remaining between them. This CDR3 has 11 residues. Germline V lookup: CDR1 SGHDN, CDR2 FVKESK. The CDR3 spells CASSLGYEQYF. The CDR3 nucleotides are TGTGCCAGCAGCCTCGGGTACGAGCAGTACTTC.

The chain joins TRBV29-1 to TRBJ2-5; 8 nucleotides align to TRBD1. J was trimmed by 4 bases and V by 3 bases; bases with no gene match: 13. CDR3 length: 16 amino acids. The germline V gene encodes CDR1 SQVTM and CDR2 ANQGSEA. The CDR3 sequence: CSVDGRGRRTRETQYF. CDR3 sequence (DNA): TGCAGCGTTGATGGCAGGGGGCGTCGTACGAGAGAGACCCAGTACTTC.

This chain uses TRBV27 with TRBJ1-1, with D tentatively TRBD1 (6 bases). The length of the CDR3 is 11 residues. Trimming took 6 bases from V and 7 from J, leaving 9 bases between them. CDR1 is MNHEY, CDR2 SMNVEV, per germline (reference sequence). This chain's CDR3 is CASSLQGEAFF. The CDR3 DNA reads as TGTGCCAGCAGCCTACAGGGTGAAGCTTTCTTT.

This clone was recorded once. The chain links TRBV9 to TRBJ2-1, with a weak D call TRBD2 (6 bases). The V and J ends lost 0 bases and 7 bases respectively, with 14 bases between them. The CDR3 runs to 15 residues. The germline gives CDR1 SGDLS, CDR2 YYNGEE. The CDR3 here is CASSVEASAGNEQFF. The CDR3 DNA reads as TGTGCCAGCAGCGTAGAGGCTAGCGCGGGGAATGAGCAGTTCTTC.

This clone was detected only a few times. The genes are TRBV7-2 and TRBJ1-2; 9 bases are shared with TRBD1. V lost 5 bases, J lost 3 bases, and 7 bases stayed unmatched. The CDR3 has 15 amino acids. Per germline, CDR1 SGHTA and CDR2 FQGNSA. The CDR3 DNA reads TGTGCCAGCAGCGTAACAGGGGGCGGAGACTATGGCTACACCTTC. Translating it yields CASSVTGGGDYGYTF.

The rearrangement uses TRBV6-5 and TRBJ1-3; TRBD1 matches 7 bases. This CDR3 is 14 amino acids long. With 2 bases clipped from V and 4 bases from J, the junction kept 2 bases outside the gene matches. The V gene's germline CDR1 is MNHEY and CDR2 SVGAGI. The CDR3 sequence: CASSYGQVGNTIYF. The DNA for the CDR3 is TGTGCCAGCAGTTACGGACAGGTGGGAAACACCATATATTTT.